Presented here are 8 T cell receptor beta chains from one specimen sequenced in a study of CD8+ T cells in alopecia areata. The authors extracted RNA and reverse transcribed it into cDNA as the sequencing template. Libraries were prepared by immunoSEQ multiplex PCR; TCRdb keeps only in-frame clonotypes and omits some of them. Altogether roughly 140,000 clones are present, around 62% being singletons, with the ten largest covering 36%. The sample was CD8+ T cells sorted from blood. Receptor source: a human donor in good health.

This clone occurred once. The chain couples TRBV5-1 to TRBJ2-3; D is possibly TRBD1 (6 bases). The V end was cut by 4 bases, the J end by 4 bases, with 13 bases between. The CDR3 is made up of 14 amino acids. Germline V gives CDR1 SGHRS, CDR2 YFSETQ. CDR3: CASSEIHRADTQYF. CDR3 bases: TGCGCCAGCAGCGAAATCCACAGGGCAGATACGCAGTATTTT. Full variable domain (rest looked up from reference TRBV5-1 and TRBJ2-3): KAGVTQTPRYLIKTRGQQVTLSCSPISGHRSVSWYQQTPGQGLQFLFEYFSETQRNKGNFPGRFSGRQFSNSRSEMNVSTLELGDSALYLCASSEIHRADTQYFGPGTRLTVL.

The rearrangement uses TRBV19 and TRBJ2-1, with D hard to call. This CDR3 is built from 15 residues. V lost 3 bases to trimming and J lost 1 base, with 10 bases between them. CDR1 and CDR2 from the germline V gene are LNHDA and SQIVND (reference sequence). The CDR3 coding sequence is TGTGCCAGTAGTATTGGAAGTTTGTCCTACAATGAGCAGTTCTTC. This gives the protein CASSIGSLSYNEQFF.

This chain uses TRBV5-6 with TRBJ1-1, with D tentatively TRBD1 (5 bases). The germline CDR1 and CDR2 sequences are SGHDT and YYEEEE. Trimming cost V 4 bases and J 8 bases, with 12 bases left between them. The CDR3 loop spans 12 amino acids. The CDR3 region has the DNA TGTGCCAGCAGCACCGGACAAGTAGAAGCTTTCTTT. It specifies CASSTGQVEAFF.

V and J are TRBV29-1 and TRBJ1-1, with TRBD1 matching over 9 bases. The CDR3 sequence is 12 residues long. V lost 7 bases to trimming and J lost 7 bases; unmatched junction nucleotides: 7. Germline V CDR1 and CDR2: SQVTM, ANQGSEA. Here the CDR3 reads CSAGQGYLEAFF. The CDR3 nucleotides read TGCAGCGCCGGACAGGGGTATCTTGAAGCTTTCTTT.

The chain links TRBV30 to TRBJ2-1; either TRBD1 or TRBD2 may fit D (5 bases each). CDR3 length: 13 amino acids. Germline assignment: CDR1 GTSNPN and CDR2 SVGIG (reference sequence). The CDR3 sequence is CAYTGTVYNEQFF. DNA for the CDR3: TGTGCATACACCGGGACGGTTTACAATGAGCAGTTCTTC. The full variable domain, rest sourced from reference TRBV30 and TRBJ2-1, is SQTIHQWPATLVQPVGSPLSLECTVEGTSNPNLYWYRQAAGRGLQLLFYSVGIGQISSEVPQNLSASRPQDRQFILSSKKLLLSDSGFYLCAYTGTVYNEQFFGPGTRLTVL.

For the CDR3, the DNA is TGTGCCAGCAGCGATTCTAGCTCCTACAATGAGCAGTTCTTC. Its protein is CASSDSSSYNEQFF. The chain combines TRBV7-3 with TRBJ2-1; D is unclear. V was clipped by 5 bases and J by 0 bases, with 8 bases between them. Germline V gives CDR1 SGHTA, CDR2 FQGTGA. This CDR3 has 14 amino acids.

This clone was found a few times. The J gene is TRBJ2-1, the V gene TRBV29-1, with 9 bases fitting TRBD2. The CDR3 is 13 amino acids. CDR1 and CDR2 (germline): SQVTM, ANQGSEA. V was pared by 4 bases and J by 8 bases, with 6 bases of the junction left unmatched. This CDR3 is CSVVVAGDYEQFF. Written as DNA, the CDR3 is TGCAGCGTTGTAGTAGCGGGGGACTATGAGCAGTTCTTC.

This chain uses TRBV30 with TRBJ1-1, with a tentative D call TRBD1 (6 bases). Trimming stripped 2 bases from V and 3 bases from J, with 10 bases between. Germline CDR1 GTSNPN, CDR2 SVGIG (reference sequence). This CDR3 is built from 13 residues. The CDR3 loop reads CAWSLQGDTEAFF. DNA of the CDR3: TGTGCCTGGAGTCTACAGGGAGACACTGAAGCTTTCTTT. Supplemented by reference TRBV30 and TRBJ1-1, the full variable domain reads SQTIHQWPATLVQPVGSPLSLECTVEGTSNPNLYWYRQAAGRGLQLLFYSVGIGQISSEVPQNLSASRPQDRQFILSSKKLLLSDSGFYLCAWSLQGDTEAFFGQGTRLTVV.